This paragraph reports one T cell receptor (beta chain). Assay used: immunoSEQ multiplex PCR; TCRdb lists only in-frame clones, some missing. The data show about 190,000 clones, with over 80% seen just once and approximately 1.4% held by the top ten. These data come from a study of T cell responses to AZD1222 COVID-19 vaccine. V shed 5 bases and J shed 5 bases, with 15 bases lying between them. The CDR3 totals 14 residues. Germline-derived CDR1 and CDR2 are LNHDA and SQIVND (reference sequence). The chain combines TRBV19 with TRBJ1-2; D uncertain. This sequence originates from an adult in good health. The source was peripheral blood, collected on day 0 of AZD1222 vaccination. CDR3 sequence reads: CASSGWASIYGYTF. In nucleotides, the CDR3 is TGTGCCAGTAGTGGGTGGGCCTCAATTTATGGCTACACCTTC.